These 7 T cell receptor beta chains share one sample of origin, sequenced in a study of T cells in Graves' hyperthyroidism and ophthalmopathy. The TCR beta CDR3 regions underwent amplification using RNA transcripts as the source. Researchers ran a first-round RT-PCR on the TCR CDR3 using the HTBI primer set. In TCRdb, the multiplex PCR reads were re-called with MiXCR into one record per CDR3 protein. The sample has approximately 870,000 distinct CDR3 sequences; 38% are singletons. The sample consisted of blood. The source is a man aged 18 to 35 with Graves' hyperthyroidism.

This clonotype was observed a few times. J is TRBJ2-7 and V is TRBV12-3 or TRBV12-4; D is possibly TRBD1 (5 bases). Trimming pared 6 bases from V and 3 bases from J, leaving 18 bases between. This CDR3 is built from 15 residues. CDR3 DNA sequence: TGTGCCAGCAGGGGTGACAGAAGTATATTCTACGAGCAGTACTTC. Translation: CASRGDRSIFYEQYF.

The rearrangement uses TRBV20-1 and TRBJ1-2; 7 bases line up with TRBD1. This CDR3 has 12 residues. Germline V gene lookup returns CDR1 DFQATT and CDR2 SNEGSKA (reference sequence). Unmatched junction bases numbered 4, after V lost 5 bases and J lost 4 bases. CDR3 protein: CSAGDRGYGYTF. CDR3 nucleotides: TGCAGTGCTGGGGACAGAGGCTATGGCTACACCTTC.

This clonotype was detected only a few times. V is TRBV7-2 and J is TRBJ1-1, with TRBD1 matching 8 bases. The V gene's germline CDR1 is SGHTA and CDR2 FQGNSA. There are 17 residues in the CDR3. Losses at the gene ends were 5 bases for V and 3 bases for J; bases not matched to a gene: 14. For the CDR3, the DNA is TGTGCCAGCAGCACCCGGCGGACAGGGCGGAAGGACACTGAAGCTTTCTTT. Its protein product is CASSTRRTGRKDTEAFF.

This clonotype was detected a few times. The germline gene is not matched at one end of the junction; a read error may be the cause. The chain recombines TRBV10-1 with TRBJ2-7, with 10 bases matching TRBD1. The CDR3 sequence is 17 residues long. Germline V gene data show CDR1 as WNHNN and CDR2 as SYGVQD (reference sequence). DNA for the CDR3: TGTGCCAGCAGCGACAGGGACAGGGGCGCGGAACTACACGAGCAGTACTTC. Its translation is CASSDRDRGAELHEQYF.

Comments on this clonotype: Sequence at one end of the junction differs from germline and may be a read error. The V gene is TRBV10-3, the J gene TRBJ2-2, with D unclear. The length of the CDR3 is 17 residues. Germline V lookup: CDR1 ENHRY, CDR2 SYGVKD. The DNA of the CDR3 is TGTGCCAGCAGTTTGTCTTCGATGACCCCGAACACCGGGGAGCTGTTTTTT. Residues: CASSLSSMTPNTGELFF.

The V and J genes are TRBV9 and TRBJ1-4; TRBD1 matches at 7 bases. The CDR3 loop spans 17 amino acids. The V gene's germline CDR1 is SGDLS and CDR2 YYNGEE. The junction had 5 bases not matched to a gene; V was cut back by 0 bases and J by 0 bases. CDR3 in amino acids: CASSVAQGGATNEKLFF. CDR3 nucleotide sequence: TGTGCCAGCAGCGTAGCTCAGGGGGGCGCAACTAATGAAAAACTGTTTTTT. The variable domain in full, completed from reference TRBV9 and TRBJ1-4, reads DSGVTQTPKHLITATGQRVTLRCSPRSGDLSVYWYQQSLDQGLQFLIQYYNGEERAKGNILERFSAQQFPDLHSELNLSSLELGDSALYFCASSVAQGGATNEKLFFGSGTQLSVL.

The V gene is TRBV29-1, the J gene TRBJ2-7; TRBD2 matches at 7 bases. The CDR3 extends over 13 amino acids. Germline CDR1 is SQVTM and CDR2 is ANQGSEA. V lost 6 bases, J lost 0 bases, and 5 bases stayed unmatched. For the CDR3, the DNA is TGCAGCGTGTTGGGAGGGAACTCCTACGAGCAGTACTTC. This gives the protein CSVLGGNSYEQYF.